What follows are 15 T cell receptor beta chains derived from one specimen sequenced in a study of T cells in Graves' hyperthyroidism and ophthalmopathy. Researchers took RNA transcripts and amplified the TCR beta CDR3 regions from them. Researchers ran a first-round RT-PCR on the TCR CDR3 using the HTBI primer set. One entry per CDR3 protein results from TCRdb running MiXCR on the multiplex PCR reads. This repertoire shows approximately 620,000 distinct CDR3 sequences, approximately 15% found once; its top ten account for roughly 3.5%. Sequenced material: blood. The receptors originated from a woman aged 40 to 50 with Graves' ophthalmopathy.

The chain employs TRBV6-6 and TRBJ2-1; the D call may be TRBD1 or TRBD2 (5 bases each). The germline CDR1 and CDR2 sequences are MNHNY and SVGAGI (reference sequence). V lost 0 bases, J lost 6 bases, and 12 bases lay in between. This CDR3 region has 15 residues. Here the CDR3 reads CASSYSSWGSNEQFF. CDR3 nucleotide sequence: TGTGCCAGCAGTTACTCTAGTTGGGGGAGCAATGAGCAGTTCTTC.

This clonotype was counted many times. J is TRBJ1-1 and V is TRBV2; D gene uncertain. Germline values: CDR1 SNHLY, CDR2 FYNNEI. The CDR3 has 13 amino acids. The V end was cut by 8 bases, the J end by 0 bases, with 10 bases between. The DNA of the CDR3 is TGTGCCAGCCTAGTGACACTGAACACTGAAGCTTTCTTT. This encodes CASLVTLNTEAFF.

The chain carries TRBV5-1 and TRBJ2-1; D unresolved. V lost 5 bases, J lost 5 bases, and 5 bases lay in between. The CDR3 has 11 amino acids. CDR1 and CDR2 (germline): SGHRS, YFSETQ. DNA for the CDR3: TGCGCCAGCAGGATAGACAATGAGCAGTTCTTC. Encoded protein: CASRIDNEQFF.

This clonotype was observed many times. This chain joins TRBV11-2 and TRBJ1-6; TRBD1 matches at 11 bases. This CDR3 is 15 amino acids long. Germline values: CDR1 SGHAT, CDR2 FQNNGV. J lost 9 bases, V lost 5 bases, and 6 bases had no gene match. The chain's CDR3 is CASSEDRGLRSPLHF. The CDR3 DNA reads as TGTGCCAGCAGCGAGGACAGGGGGCTGCGTTCACCCCTCCACTTT.

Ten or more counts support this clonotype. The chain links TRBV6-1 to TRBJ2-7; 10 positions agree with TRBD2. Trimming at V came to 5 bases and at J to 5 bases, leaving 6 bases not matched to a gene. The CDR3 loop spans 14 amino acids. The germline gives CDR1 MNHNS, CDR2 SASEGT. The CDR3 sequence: CASSSSGSFHEQYF. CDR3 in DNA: TGTGCCAGCAGTTCTAGCGGGAGTTTCCACGAGCAGTACTTC.

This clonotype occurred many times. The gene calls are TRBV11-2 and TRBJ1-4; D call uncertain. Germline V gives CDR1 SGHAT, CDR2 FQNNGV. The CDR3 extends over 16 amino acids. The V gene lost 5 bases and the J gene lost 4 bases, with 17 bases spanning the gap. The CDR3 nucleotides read TGTGCCAGCAGCCCGCGGGCGACCTTGCTTAATGAAAAACTGTTTTTT. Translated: CASSPRATLLNEKLFF.

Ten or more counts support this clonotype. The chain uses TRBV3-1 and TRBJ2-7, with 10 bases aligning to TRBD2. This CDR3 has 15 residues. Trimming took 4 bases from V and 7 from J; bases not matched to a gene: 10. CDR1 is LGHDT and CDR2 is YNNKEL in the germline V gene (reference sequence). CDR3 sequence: CASSPVASGRWEQYF. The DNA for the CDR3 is TGTGCCAGCAGCCCCGTGGCTAGCGGGAGATGGGAGCAGTACTTC.

CDR3 in amino acids: CASFQGGEQYF. CDR3 nucleotides: TGTGCCAGCTTCCAGGGAGGGGAGCAGTACTTC. The rearrangement joins TRBV12-3 or TRBV12-4 to TRBJ2-7, with 7 bases that match TRBD2. The V segment lost 8 bases and the J segment 7 bases; nucleotides outside the gene matches: 5. The CDR3 is 11 amino acids.

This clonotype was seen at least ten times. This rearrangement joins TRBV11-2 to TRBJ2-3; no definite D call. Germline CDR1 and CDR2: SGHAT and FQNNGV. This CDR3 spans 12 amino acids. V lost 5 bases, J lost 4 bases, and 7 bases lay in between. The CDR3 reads CASSQTPDTQYF. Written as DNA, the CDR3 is TGTGCCAGCAGCCAGACCCCAGATACGCAGTATTTT.

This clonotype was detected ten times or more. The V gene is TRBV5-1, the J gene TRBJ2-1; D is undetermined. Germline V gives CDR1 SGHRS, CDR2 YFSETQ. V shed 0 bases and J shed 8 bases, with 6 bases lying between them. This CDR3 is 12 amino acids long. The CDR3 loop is CASSLDGYEQFF. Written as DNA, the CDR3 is TGCGCCAGCAGCTTGGATGGTTATGAGCAGTTCTTC.

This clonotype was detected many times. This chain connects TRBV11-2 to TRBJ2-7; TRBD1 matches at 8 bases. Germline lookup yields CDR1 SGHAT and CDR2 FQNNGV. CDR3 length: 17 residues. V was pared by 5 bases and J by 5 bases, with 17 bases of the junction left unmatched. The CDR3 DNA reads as TGTGCCAGCAGCCCCCCGGCCCGTCCCAGGGGGCGAAACGAGCAGTACTTC. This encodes CASSPPARPRGRNEQYF.

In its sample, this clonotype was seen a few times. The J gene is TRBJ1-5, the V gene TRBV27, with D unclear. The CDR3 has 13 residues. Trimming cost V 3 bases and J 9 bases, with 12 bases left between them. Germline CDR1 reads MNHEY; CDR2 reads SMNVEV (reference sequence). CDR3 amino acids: CASSFGSGRPQHF. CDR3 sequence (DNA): TGTGCCAGCAGTTTTGGGTCGGGTCGGCCCCAGCATTTT.

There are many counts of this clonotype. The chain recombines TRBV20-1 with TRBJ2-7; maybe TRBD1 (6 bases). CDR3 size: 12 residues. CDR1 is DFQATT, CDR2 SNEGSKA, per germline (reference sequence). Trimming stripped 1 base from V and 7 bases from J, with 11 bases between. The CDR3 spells CSARVDRPEQYF. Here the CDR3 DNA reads TGCAGTGCTAGAGTCGACAGGCCGGAGCAGTACTTC.

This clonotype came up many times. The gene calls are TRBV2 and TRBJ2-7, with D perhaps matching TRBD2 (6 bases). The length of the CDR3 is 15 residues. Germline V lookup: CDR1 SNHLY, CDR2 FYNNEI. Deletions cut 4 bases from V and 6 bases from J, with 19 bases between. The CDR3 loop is CASSAMDYLVSEQYF. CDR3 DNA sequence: TGTGCCAGCAGTGCAATGGACTATCTTGTTTCCGAGCAGTACTTC.

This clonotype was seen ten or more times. DNA for the CDR3: TGTGCCAGCAGTTCAGCGGAACAGACCCAGTACTTC. This encodes CASSSAEQTQYF. The chain joins TRBV12-3 or TRBV12-4 to TRBJ2-5; TRBD2 might be the D (5 bases). Trimming stripped 4 bases from V and 6 bases from J, with 9 bases between. The CDR3 length is 12 residues.